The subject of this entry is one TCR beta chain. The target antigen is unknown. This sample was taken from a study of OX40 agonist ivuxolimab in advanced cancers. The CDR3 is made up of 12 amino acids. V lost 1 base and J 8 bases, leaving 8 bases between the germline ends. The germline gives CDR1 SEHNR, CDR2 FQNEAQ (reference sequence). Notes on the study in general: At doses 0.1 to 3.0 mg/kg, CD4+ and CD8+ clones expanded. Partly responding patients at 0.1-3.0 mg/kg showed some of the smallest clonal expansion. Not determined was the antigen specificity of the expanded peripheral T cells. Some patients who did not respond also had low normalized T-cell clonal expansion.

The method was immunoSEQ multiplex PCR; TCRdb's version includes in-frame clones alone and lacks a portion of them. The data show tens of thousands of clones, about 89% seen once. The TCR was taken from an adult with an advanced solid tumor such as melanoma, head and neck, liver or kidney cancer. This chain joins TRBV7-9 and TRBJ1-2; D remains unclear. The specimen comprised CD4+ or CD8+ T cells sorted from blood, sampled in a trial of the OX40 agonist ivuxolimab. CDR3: CASSLVVRGYTF. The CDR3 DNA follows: TGTGCCAGCAGCTTAGTGGTCCGGGGCTACACCTTC.